This T cell receptor beta chain was sequenced for a study of low-dose radiotherapy and immunotherapy resistance in tumors (dated by TCRdb to between 2020 and 2023). Notes on the research overall: In Cohort 1, each fraction delivered 0.5 Gy every 2 weeks, and the prescribed total PTV dose was 6.5 Gy. Trial participants were not randomized into treatment groups. Patients in Cohort 2 were given 1 Gy per fraction every two weeks, for a total of 13 Gy across 26 weeks. Starting on cycle 1 day 1, patients took 300 mg of aspirin by mouth once daily for four cycles. Patients were given nivolumab as a 240 mg flat dose every two weeks and ipilimumab at 1 mg/kg every six weeks, with both drugs delivered intravenously. Eight patients were included in the translational analysis, namely three from the first dose cohort plus the first five from the second dose cohort. Cyclophosphamide 200 mg/m2 was given intravenously every two weeks, one day before each radiation and immunotherapy administration.

The meaning of the sample's time point label: after trial treatment. Taken with the paper, the label for treatment or condition translates to: LDRT plus nivolumab, ipilimumab, low-dose cyclophosphamide and aspirin (RACIN trial). Donors were enrolled in RACIN, a single-arm phase I dose-escalation trial in which nivolumab, ipilimumab, aspirin, low-dose cyclophosphamide and low-dose radiotherapy were combined. To be eligible, a patient needed to have an advanced solid tumor that was TIL-negative. CDR1 and CDR2 (SGHRS, YFSETQ) derive from the germline V gene. The CDR3 starts with the cysteine, ends with the phenylalanine, and has 14 residues. The CDR3 DNA has 42 bases and is translated from base 1. V was cut back by 2 bases and J by 10 bases, leaving a gap of 13 bases between them. This clonotype was found many times. The antigen this receptor binds is unknown. Base qualities are missing; no much larger clone stands one base away.

The sequencer listed for this sample is Illumina HiSeq 2500. To make first-strand cDNA, Superscript III was used along with a set of TRAV- and TRBV-specific primers so that both the TCRalpha and TCRbeta chains were covered. TCRs were amplified with Phusion for roughly 20 PCR cycles using a constant-region primer together with the adapter attached to the V primers. Isolated mRNA was amplified with the MessageAmp II aRNA Amplification Kit, using a roughly 15-hour in vitro transcription at 37°C. mRNA for TCR sequencing was isolated with the Dynabeads mRNA DIRECT Purification Kit. Indexed Illumina adapters were added in a second Phusion PCR of approximately 25 cycles, after which AMPure XP beads were used to purify the products. As for how the authors treated the data: Using custom Perl scripts, TCR sequences that encoded the same protein were pooled, out-of-frame sequences were dropped, and the abundance of each clonotype was calculated. Any TCR sequence supported by only a single read was excluded from analysis. The metrics used to describe the repertoires included Shannon entropy, Gini index, clonality, richness, and the frequency of TCRs shared between repertoires. TCRdb cleaned the public reads at Q25 with fastp, built clones with MiXCR and kept in-frame beta chains. Entries that share a CDR3 protein sequence are merged under the most common genes and DNA. Here the V and J calls rest on TCRdb's processing, not on the authors' analysis. This sample gives 95,000 to 100,000 distinct CDR3 sequences in total; less than 25% of them show up just once. The top ten clonotypes cover about 4% of the sample.

Source: PBMCs, taken after low-dose radiotherapy plus immunotherapy. The V gene is TRBV5-1 and the J gene is TRBJ1-6, with no confident D gene call. This sequence originates from a male donor with prostate cancer. The nucleotides read TGCGCCAGCAGCTTTGGACGGAATGACTCACCCCTCCACTTT. The encoded protein is CASSFGRNDSPLHF.